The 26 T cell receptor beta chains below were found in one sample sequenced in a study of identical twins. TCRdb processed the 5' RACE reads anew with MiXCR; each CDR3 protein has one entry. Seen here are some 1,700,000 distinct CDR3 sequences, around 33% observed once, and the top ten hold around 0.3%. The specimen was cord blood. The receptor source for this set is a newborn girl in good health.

The CDR3 region has the DNA TGTGCCAGCAGTGAGGTGCGGGGTATAACAGATACGCAGTATTTT. Its translation: CASSEVRGITDTQYF. The gene calls are TRBV6-1 and TRBJ2-3; D is possibly TRBD2 (6 bases). Germline-derived CDR1 and CDR2 are MNHNS and SASEGT. Trimming left V 3 bases short and J 3 bases short, with 13 bases between. The CDR3 extends over 15 amino acids.

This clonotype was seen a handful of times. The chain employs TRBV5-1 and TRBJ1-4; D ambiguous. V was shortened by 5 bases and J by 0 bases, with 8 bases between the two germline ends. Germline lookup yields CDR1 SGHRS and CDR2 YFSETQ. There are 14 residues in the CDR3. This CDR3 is CASRVGTTNEKLFF. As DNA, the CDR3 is TGCGCCAGCAGAGTAGGAACAACTAATGAAAAACTGTTTTTT.

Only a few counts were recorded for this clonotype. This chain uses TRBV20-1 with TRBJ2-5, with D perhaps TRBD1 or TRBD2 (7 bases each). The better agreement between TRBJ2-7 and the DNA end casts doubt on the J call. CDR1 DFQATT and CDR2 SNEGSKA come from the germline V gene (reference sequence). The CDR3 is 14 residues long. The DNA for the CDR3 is TGCAGTGCCAAGGGGGCGGGAGTCAACTACGAGCAGTACTTC. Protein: CSAKGAGVNYEQYF.

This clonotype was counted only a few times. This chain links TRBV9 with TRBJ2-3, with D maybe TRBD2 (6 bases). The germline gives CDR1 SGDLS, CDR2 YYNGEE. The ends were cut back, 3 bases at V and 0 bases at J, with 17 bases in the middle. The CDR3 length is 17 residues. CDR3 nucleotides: TGTGCCAGCAGCGACCCCACTAGCTACCCCAGCACAGATACGCAGTATTTT. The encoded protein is CASSDPTSYPSTDTQYF.

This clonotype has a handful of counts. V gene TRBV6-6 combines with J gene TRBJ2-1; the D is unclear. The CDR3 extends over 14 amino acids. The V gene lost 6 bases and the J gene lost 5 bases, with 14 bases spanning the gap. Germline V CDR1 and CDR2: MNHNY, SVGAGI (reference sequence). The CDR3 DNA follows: TGTGCCAGCAGCCCTGTAGTGACGAACAATGAGCAGTTCTTC. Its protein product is CASSPVVTNNEQFF.

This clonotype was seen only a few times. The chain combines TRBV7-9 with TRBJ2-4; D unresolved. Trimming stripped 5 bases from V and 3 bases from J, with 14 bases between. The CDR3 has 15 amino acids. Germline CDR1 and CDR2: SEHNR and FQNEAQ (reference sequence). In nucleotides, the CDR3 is TGTGCCAGCAGCCCCTCCCTTTGGGACAAAAACATTCAGTACTTC. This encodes CASSPSLWDKNIQYF.

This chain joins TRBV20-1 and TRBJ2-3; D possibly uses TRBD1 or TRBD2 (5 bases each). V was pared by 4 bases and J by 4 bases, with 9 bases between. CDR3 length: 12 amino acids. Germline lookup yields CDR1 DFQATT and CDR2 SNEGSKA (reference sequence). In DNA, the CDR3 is TGCAGTGCTACCCGGGACGCAGATACGCAGTATTTT. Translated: CSATRDADTQYF.

The CDR3 protein is CASSQERFSNYGYTF. The DNA for the CDR3 is TGTGCCAGCAGCCAAGAACGTTTCTCTAACTATGGCTACACCTTC. V and J are TRBV4-2 and TRBJ1-2; D is undetermined. Germline values: CDR1 LGHNA, CDR2 YNFKEQ. V was trimmed by 0 bases and J by 0 bases, leaving 8 bases between them. This CDR3 contains 15 residues.

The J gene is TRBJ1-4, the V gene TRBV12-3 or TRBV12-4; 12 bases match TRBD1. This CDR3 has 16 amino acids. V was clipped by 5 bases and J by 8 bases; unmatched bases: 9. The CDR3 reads CASSPRPGQGAEKLFF. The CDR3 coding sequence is TGTGCCAGCAGTCCTAGACCGGGACAGGGGGCGGAAAAACTGTTTTTT.

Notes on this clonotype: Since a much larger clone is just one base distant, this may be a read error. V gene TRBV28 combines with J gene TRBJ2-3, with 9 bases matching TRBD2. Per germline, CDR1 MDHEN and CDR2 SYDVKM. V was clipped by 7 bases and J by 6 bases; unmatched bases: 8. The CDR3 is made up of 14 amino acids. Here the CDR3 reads CASKAGGPMDTQYF. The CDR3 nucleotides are TGTGCCAGCAAGGCGGGAGGGCCTATGGATACGCAGTATTTT.

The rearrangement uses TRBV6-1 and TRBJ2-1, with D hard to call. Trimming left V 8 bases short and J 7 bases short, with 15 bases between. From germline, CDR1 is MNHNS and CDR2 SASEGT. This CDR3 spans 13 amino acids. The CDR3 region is CASRSPQRNEQFF. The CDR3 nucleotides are TGTGCCAGCCGTTCCCCCCAAAGAAATGAGCAGTTCTTC.

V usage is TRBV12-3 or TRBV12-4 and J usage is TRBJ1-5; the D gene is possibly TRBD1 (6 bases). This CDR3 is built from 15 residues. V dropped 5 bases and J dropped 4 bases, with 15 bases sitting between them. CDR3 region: CASSPRGQLNQPQHF. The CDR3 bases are TGTGCCAGCAGTCCGCGGGGGCAGCTAAATCAGCCCCAGCATTTT.

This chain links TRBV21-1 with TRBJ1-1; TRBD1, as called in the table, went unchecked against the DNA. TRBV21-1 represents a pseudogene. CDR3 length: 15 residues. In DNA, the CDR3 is TGTGCCAGCAGCAAAGGCCAGGGGGCACGTACTGAAGCTTTCTTT. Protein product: CASSKGQGARTEAFF.

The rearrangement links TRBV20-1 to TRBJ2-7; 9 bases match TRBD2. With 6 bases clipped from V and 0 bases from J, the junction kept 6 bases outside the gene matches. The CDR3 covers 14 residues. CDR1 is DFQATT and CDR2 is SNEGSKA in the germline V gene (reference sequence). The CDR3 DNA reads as TGCAGTGCCCTAGGACTAGCGAGCTCCTACGAGCAGTACTTC. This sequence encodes CSALGLASSYEQYF.

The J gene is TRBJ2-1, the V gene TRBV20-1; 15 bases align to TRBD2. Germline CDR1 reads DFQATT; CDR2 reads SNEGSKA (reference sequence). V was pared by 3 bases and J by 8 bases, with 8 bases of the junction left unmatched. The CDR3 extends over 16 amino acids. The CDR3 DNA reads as TGCAGTGCTAGTGGGACTAGCGGGAGGACTAGGGATGAGCAGTTCTTC. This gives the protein CSASGTSGRTRDEQFF.

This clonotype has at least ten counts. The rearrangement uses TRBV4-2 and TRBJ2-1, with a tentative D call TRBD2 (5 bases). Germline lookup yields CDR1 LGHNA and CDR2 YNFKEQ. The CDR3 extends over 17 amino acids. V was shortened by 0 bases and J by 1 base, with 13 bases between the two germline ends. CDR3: CASSQDRSSGSYNEQFF. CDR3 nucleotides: TGTGCCAGCAGCCAAGATCGGTCCAGCGGTTCCTACAATGAGCAGTTCTTC.

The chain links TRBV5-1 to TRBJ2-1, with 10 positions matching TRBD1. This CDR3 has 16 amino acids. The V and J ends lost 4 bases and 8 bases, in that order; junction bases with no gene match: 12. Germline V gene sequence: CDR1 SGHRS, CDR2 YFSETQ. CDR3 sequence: CASSGLVGTGADEQFF. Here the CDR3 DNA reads TGCGCCAGCAGCGGATTGGTCGGGACAGGGGCCGATGAGCAGTTCTTC.

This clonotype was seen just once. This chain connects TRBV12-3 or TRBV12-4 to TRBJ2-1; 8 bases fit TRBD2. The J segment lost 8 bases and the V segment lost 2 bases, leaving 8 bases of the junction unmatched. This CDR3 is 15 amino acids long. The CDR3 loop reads CASSLSGTRVYEQFF. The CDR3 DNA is TGTGCCAGCAGTTTATCGGGGACTAGGGTCTATGAGCAGTTCTTC.

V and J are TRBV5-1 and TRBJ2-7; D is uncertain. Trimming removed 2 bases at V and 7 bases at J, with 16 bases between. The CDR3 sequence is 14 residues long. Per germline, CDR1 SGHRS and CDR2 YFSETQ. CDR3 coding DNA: TGCGCCAGCAGCTTCGTGACCACCTCCAATGAGCAGTACTTC. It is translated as CASSFVTTSNEQYF.

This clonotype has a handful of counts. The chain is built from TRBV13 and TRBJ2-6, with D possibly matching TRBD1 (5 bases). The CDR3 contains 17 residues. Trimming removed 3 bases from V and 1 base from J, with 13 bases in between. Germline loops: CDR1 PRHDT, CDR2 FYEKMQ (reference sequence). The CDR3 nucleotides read TGTGCCAGCAGCTTCTATACAGGCAGGTCTGGGGCCAACGTCCTGACTTTC. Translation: CASSFYTGRSGANVLTF.

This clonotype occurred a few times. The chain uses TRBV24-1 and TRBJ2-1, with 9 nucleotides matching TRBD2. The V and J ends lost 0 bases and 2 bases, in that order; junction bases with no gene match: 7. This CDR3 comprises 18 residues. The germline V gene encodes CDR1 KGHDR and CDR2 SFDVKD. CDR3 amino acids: CATSDLDRASGTYNEQFF. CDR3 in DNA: TGTGCCACCAGTGATTTGGACAGGGCTAGCGGGACCTACAATGAGCAGTTCTTC.

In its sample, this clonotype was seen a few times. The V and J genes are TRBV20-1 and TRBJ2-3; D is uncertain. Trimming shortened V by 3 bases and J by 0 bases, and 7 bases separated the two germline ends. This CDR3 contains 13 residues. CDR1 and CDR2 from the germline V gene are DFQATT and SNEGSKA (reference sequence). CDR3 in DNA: TGCAGTGCTAGTGATTCTAGCACAGATACGCAGTATTTT. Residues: CSASDSSTDTQYF.

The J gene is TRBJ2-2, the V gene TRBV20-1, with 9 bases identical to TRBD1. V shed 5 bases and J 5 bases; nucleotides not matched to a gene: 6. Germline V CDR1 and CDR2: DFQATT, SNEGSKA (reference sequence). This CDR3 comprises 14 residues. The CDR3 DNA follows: TGCAGTGCTTCCCGGGACAGGGTTACCGGGGAGCTGTTTTTT. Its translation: CSASRDRVTGELFF.

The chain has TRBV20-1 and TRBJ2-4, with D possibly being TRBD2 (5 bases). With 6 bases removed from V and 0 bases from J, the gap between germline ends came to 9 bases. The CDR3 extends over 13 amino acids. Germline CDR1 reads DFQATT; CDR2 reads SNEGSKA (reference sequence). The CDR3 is CSAKLGAKNIQYF. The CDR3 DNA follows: TGCAGTGCCAAACTAGGAGCCAAAAACATTCAGTACTTC.

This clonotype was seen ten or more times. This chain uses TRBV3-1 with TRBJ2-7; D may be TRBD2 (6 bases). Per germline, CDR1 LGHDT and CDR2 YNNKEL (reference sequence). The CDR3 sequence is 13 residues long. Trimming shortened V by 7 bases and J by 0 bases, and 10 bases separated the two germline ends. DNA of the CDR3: TGTGCCAGCAAAAGGGACTCCTCCTACGAGCAGTACTTC. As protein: CASKRDSSYEQYF.

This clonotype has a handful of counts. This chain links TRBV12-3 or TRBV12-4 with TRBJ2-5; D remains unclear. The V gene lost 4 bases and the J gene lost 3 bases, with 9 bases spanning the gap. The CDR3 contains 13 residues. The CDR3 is CASSSPDKETQYF. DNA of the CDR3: TGTGCCAGCAGTTCCCCGGATAAAGAGACCCAGTACTTC.